Only a few counts were recorded for the clone carrying this T cell receptor beta chain. The antigen is undetermined. 5'RACE, which relied on constant-segment primers, yielded TCR alpha and TCR beta cDNA libraries carrying sample barcodes and UMIs. TCRdb itself ran the 5' RACE reads through MiXCR, one entry per CDR3 protein. The table includes about 610,000 distinct CDR3 sequences, around a sixth detected once. This sample was included in a study of T-cell memory formation after mild COVID-19. Study context: TCR clusters were mostly confined to one donor each.

General study findings and limits: Clones contracting over day 15 to 85 were CD4/CD8 balanced, with later expanders leaning CD4+. Researchers could not confirm that second-wave clones peaking on day 37 targeted SARS-CoV-2.

This sequence was found in an adult woman who had mild COVID-19 (a few samples of this study predate the infection). Cell type and time point are not known. The sample was PBMCs or a T cell subset sorted from them (not recorded which).

In DNA form, the CDR3 reads TGTGCCAGCAGAACTCCGGGCAGGGGCTATGGCTACACCTTC. This translates into CASRTPGRGYGYTF. The chain employs TRBV6-5 and TRBJ1-2; possibly TRBD1 for D (6 bases). Germline V gene lookup returns CDR1 MNHEY and CDR2 SVGAGI. With 6 bases removed from V and 4 bases from J, the gap between germline ends came to 15 bases. CDR3 size: 14 residues.